This T cell receptor beta chain appears in the sequencing data of a study of OX40 agonist ivuxolimab in advanced cancers. Study-level results: Both blood CD4+ and CD8+ T cells showed clonal growth by week 6 at 0.1 to 3.0 mg/kg. What antigens the expanded peripheral T cells recognized was never established. In CD8+ T cells, expanded clones were on average more numerous than in CD4+.

V was shortened by 7 bases and J by 3 bases, with 16 bases between the two germline ends. Germline V lookup: CDR1 MNHNS, CDR2 SASEGT. The CDR3 is made up of 15 amino acids. Here immunoSEQ multiplex PCR was the method, and the copy in TCRdb shows in-frame clones only, minus some. The table lists about 43,000 clones, approximately 86% of them singletons, with under 40% in the top ten. As for this clone: The antigen remains undetermined.

This receptor was taken from an adult with an advanced solid tumor such as melanoma, head and neck, liver or kidney cancer. V and J are TRBV6-1 and TRBJ2-1; D is ambiguous. Sequenced material: CD4+ or CD8+ T cells sorted from blood, taken in a trial of the OX40 agonist ivuxolimab. CDR3 bases: TGTGCCAGCATCCTAGACGGTGGGTACTACAATGAGCAGTTCTTC. Residues: CASILDGGYYNEQFF.